This T cell receptor (beta chain) was captured in a study of Graves' ophthalmopathy and Graves' hyperthyroidism. Study as a whole: There was a collection of peripheral blood at initial diagnosis, before any treatment. Study conclusions and caveats: Ophthalmopathy progression prediction by the model yielded a sensitivity of 70.59% and a specificity of roughly 74%.

This clonotype has ten or more counts. What it binds is unknown. CDR3 length: 15 amino acids. Germline values: CDR1 MNHNY, CDR2 SVGAGI (reference sequence). V gave up 2 bases and J gave up 4 bases, with 14 bases separating them. The PBMCs were taken from about 10 ml of fresh peripheral blood. Transcripts of RNA were the source for amplifying TCR beta CDR3 regions. First-round RT-PCR with HTBI primers preceded a second-round multiplex PCR. MiXCR, run by TCRdb on the multiplex PCR reads, gives a single entry per CDR3 protein. The data show 600,000 to 700,000 distinct CDR3 sequences, roughly two fifths seen once.

This sequence originates from an adult man with Graves' ophthalmopathy. Material for sequencing was peripheral blood. This sequence joins TRBV6-6 and TRBJ1-1; D is unclear. The CDR3 sequence is CASSYLGGSGTEAFF. CDR3 sequence (DNA): TGTGCCAGCAGTTACCTTGGTGGCAGTGGCACTGAAGCTTTCTTT.